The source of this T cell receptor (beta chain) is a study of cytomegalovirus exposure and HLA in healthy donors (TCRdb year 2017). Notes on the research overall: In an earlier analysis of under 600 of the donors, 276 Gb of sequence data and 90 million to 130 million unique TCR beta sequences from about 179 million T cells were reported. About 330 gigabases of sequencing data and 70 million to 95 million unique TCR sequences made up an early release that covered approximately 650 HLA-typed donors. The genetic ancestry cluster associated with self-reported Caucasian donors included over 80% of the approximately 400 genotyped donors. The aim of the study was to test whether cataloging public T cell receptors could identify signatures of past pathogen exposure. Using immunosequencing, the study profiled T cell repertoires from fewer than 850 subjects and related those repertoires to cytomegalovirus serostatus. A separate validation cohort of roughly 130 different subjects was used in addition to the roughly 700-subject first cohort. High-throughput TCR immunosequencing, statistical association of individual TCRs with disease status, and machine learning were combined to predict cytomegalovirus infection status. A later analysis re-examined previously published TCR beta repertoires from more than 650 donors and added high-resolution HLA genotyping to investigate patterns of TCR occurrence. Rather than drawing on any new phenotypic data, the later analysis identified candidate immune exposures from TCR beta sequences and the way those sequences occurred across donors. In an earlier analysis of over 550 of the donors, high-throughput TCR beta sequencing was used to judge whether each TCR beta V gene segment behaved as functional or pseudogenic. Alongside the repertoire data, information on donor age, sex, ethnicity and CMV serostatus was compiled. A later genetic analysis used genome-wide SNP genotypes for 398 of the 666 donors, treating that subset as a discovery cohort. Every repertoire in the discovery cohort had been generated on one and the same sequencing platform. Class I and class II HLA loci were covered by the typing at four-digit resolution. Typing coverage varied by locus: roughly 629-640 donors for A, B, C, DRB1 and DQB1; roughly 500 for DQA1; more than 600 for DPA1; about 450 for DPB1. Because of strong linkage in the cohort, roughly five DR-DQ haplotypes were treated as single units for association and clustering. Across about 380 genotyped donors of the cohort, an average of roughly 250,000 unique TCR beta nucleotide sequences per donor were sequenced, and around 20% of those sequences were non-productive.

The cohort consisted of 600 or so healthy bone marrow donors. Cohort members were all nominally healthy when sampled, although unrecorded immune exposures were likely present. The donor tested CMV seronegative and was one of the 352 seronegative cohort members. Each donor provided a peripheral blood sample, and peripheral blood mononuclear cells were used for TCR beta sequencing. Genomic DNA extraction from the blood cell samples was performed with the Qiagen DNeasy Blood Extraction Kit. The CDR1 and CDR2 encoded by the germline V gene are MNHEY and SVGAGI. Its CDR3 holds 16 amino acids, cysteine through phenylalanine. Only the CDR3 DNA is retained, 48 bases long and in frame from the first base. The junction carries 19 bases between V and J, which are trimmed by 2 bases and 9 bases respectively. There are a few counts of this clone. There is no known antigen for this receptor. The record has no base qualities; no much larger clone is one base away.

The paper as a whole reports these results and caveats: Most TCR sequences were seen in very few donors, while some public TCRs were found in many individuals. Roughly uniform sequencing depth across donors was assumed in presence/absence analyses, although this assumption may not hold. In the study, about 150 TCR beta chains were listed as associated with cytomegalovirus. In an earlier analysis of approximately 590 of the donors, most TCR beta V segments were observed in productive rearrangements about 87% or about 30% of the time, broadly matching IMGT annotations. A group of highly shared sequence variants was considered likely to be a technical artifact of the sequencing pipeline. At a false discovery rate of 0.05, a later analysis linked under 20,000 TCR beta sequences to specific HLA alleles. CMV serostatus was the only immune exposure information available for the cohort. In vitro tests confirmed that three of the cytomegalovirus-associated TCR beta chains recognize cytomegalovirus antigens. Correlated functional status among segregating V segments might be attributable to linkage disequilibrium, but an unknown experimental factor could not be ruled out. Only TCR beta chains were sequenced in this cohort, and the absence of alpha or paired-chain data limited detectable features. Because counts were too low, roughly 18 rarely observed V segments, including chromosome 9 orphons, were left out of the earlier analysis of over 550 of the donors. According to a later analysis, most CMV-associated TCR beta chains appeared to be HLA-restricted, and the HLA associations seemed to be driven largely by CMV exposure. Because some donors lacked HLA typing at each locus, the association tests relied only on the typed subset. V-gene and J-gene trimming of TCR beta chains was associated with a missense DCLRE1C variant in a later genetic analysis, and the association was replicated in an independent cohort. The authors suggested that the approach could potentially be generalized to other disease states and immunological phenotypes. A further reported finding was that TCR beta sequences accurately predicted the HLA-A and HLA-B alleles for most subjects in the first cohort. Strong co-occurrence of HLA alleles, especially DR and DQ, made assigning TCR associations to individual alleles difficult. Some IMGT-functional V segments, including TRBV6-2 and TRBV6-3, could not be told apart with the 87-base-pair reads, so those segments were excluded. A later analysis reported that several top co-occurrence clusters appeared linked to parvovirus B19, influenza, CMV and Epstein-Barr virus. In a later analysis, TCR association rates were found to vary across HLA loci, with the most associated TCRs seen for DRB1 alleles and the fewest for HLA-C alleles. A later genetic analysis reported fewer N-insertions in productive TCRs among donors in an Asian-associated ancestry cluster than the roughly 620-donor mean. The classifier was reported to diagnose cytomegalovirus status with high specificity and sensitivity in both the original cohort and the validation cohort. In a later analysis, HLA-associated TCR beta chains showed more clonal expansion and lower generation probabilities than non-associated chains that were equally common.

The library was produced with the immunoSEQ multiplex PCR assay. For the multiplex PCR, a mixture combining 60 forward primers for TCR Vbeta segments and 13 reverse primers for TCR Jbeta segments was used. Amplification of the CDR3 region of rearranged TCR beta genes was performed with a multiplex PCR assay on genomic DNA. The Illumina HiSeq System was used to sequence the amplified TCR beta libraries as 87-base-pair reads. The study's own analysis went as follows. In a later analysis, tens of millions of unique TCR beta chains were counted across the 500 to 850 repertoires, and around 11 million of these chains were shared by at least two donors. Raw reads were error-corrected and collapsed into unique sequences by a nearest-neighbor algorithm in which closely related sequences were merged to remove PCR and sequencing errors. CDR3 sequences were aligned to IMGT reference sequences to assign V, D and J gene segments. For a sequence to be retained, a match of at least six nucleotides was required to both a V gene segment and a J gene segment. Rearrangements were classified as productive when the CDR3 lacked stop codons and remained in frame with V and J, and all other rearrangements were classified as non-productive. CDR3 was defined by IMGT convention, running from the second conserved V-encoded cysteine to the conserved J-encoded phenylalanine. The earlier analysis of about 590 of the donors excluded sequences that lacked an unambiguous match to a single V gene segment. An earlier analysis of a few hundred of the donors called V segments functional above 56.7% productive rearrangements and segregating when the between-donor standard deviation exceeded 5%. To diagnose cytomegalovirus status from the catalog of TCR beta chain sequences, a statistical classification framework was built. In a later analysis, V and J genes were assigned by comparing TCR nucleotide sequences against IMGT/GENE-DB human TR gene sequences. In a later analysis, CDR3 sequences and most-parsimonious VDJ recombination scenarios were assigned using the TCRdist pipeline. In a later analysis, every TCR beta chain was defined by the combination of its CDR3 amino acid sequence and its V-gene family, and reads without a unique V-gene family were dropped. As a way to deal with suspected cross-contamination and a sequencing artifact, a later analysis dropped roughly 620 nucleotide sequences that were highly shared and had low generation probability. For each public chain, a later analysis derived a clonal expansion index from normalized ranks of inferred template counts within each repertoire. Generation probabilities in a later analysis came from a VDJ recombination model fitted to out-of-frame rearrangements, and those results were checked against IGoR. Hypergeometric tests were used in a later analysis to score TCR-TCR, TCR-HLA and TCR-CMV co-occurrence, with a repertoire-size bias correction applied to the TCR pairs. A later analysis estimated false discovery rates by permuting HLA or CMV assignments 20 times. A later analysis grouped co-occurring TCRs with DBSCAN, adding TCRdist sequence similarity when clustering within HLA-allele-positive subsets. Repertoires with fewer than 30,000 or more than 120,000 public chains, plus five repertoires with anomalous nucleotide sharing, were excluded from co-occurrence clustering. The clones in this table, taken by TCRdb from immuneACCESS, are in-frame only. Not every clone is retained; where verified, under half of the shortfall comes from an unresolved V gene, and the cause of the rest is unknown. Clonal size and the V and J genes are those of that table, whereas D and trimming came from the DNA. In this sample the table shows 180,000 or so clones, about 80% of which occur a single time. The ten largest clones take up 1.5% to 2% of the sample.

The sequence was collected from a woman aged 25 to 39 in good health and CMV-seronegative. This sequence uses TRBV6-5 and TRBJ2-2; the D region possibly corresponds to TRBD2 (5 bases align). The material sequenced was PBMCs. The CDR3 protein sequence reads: CASSYKDSPPHRELFF. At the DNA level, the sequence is TGTGCCAGCAGTTACAAGGACTCCCCCCCACACCGGGAGCTGTTTTTT.